The source of this T cell receptor (beta chain) is a study of CD8 T cells in ankylosing spondylitis. Study-level findings and limits: Earlier work had already found some motif variants in reactive arthritis synovial fluid and blood.

The TCR beta libraries were generated through quantitative 5'-RACE incorporating molecular barcodes. TCRdb analysed the 5' RACE reads with MiXCR anew, one entry per CDR3 protein. Here the sample spans approximately 130,000 distinct CDR3 sequences, about 10% being singletons. Germline CDR1 and CDR2: SEHNR and FQNEAQ (reference sequence). This CDR3 region has 15 residues. V gave up 3 bases and J gave up 7 bases, with 16 bases separating them. This clonotype was observed many times. The antigen is not known. V and J are TRBV7-9 and TRBJ2-1, with a tentative D call TRBD2 (6 bases). The sample taken for sequencing was blood, either unsorted or a sorted T cell fraction (not recorded which). The sequence was obtained from a female donor with ankylosing spondylitis or in good health (not recorded which). The CDR3 nucleotides are TGTGCCAGCAGCTTCGGGACTTTAGTACTAAATGAGCAGTTCTTC. Translated, it gives CASSFGTLVLNEQFF.